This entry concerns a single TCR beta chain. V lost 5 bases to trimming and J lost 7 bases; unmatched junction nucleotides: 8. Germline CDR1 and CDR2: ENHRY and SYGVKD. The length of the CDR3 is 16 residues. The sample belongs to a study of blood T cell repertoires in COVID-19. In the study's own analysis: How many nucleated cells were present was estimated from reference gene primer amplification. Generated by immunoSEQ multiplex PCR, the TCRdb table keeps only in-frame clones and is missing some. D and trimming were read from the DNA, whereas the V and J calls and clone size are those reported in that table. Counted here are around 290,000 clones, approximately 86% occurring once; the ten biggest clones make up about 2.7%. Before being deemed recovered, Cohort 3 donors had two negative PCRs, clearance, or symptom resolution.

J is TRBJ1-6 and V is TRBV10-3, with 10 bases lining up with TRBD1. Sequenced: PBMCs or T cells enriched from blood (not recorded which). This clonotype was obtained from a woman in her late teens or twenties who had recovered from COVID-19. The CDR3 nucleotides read TGTGCCATCAGTCGGGACAGGGGCCGCCAGAATTCACCCCTCCACTTT. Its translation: CAISRDRGRQNSPLHF.